Below, 4 T cell receptor beta chains from the same sample are listed, as sequenced in a study of PD-L1 blockade in urothelial cancer. Stated time point: peripheral blood 6 weeks after treatment start. Sequencing used immunoSEQ multiplex PCR; TCRdb keeps in-frame clones, though not all of them. This table has around 110,000 clones, about 89% appearing once. The source was PBMCs, collected around atezolizumab (anti-PD-L1) treatment. These receptors all stem from a man aged 55 to 70 with urothelial cancer.

The chain couples TRBV7-9 to TRBJ2-7; tentatively, D is TRBD1 (6 bases). The V and J ends lost 2 bases and 5 bases respectively, with 19 bases between them. CDR1 is SEHNR, CDR2 FQNEAQ, per germline (reference sequence). This CDR3 has 16 residues. For the CDR3, the DNA is TGTGCCAGCAGCTTAAGCGACAGGTCCTCAGGTGACGAGCAGTACTTC. It yields the protein CASSLSDRSSGDEQYF.

This sequence joins TRBV7-9 and TRBJ2-3, with a weak D call TRBD2 (7 bases). V gave up 1 base and J gave up 0 bases, with 11 bases separating them. Germline loops: CDR1 SEHNR, CDR2 FQNEAQ (reference sequence). This CDR3 has 16 amino acids. This chain's CDR3 is CASSLVGGGSTDTQYF. The CDR3, as DNA: TGTGCCAGCAGCTTAGTAGGGGGGGGGAGCACAGATACGCAGTATTTT.

The rearrangement links TRBV10-1 to TRBJ2-1; D might be TRBD2 (5 bases). The V gene's germline CDR1 is WNHNN and CDR2 SYGVQD (reference sequence). This CDR3 has 15 amino acids. The germline V and J ends were trimmed by 0 bases and 0 bases, with 6 bases remaining between them. The CDR3 here is CASSESGDSYNEQFF. CDR3 nucleotide sequence: TGCGCCAGCAGTGAGTCCGGGGACTCCTACAATGAGCAGTTCTTC.

The chain couples TRBV19 to TRBJ2-7, with TRBD1 identical over 7 bases. Trimming took 7 bases from V and 4 from J; bases not matched to a gene: 1. Germline lookup yields CDR1 LNHDA and CDR2 SQIVND (reference sequence). This CDR3 spans 11 amino acids. CDR3 residues: CASMGQYEQYF. The DNA for the CDR3 is TGTGCCAGTATGGGACAGTACGAGCAGTACTTC.